The clone carrying this T cell receptor beta chain was observed a single time. As yet, its antigen is unknown. This same CDR3 is encoded by further DNA sequences in the sample. The data were obtained in a study of cytomegalovirus exposure and HLA in healthy donors. Study-wide points: Per published accounts, TCR beta sequences correctly predicted the HLA-A and HLA-B alleles of most subjects. One variant, a missense change in DCLRE1C, was linked in a later analysis to TCR beta V- and J-gene trimming. Later analysis placed DRB1 highest and HLA-C lowest in TCR association rates, which differed by HLA locus.

PCR primers comprised 60 Vbeta and 13 Jbeta primers. Profiled with immunoSEQ multiplex PCR; TCRdb holds only in-frame clones, not every one. This table holds 130,000 to 150,000 clones, 74% found once. The germline CDR1 and CDR2 sequences are MNHEY and SVGAGI. This CDR3 contains 14 residues. V lost 0 bases to trimming and J lost 1 base, with 6 bases between them. This receptor was taken from a man between 18 and 35 years old in good health and CMV-seropositive. Sequencing input: PBMCs. The J gene is TRBJ1-1, the V gene TRBV6-5, with D maybe TRBD1 (5 bases). The DNA for the CDR3 is TGTGCCAGCAGTTACTCGGGGGGGAACACTGAAGCTTTCTTT. Translated: CASSYSGGNTEAFF.